The 23 T cell receptor beta chains given below trace back to one sample, sequenced in a study of T cells in Graves' hyperthyroidism and ophthalmopathy. RNA transcripts yielded amplified TCR beta CDR3 regions. Primed by the HTBI set, a first-round RT-PCR was run on the TCR CDR3. TCRdb ran MiXCR on the multiplex PCR reads and lists one entry per CDR3 protein. This sample has 470,000 or so distinct CDR3 sequences; less than 25% occur once, and the top ten carry about 26%. Sequenced sample: blood. All receptors come from a man aged 18 to 35 with Graves' hyperthyroidism.

This clonotype was picked up many times. This may be a read error: a much more frequent sequence differs by one nucleotide. The rearrangement uses TRBV6-2 or TRBV6-3 and TRBJ2-7; D is tentatively TRBD1 or TRBD2 (5 bases each). Germline CDR1 reads MNHEY; CDR2 reads SVGEGT. CDR3 length: 15 amino acids. The CDR3 loop reads CAGSADGTGSYEQYF. The CDR3 nucleotides read TGTGCCGGCAGTGCCGACGGGACCGGTTCCTACGAGCAGTACTTC.

Worth noting for this clonotype: This is likely a read error, given that the CDR3 carries no conserved phenylalanine or tryptophan at its end. The CDR3 region is CASRPGQGGYTEAFV. The CDR3 DNA is TGTGCCAGCAGACCGGGACAGGGGGGCTACACTGAAGCTTTCGTT. The chain couples TRBV6-1 to TRBJ1-1; 11 positions match TRBD1. V was clipped by 6 bases and J by 3 bases; unmatched bases: 6. The germline CDR1 and CDR2 sequences are MNHNS and SASEGT. This CDR3 is built from 15 residues.

This clonotype was counted once. The chain carries TRBV28 and TRBJ1-5; TRBD1 agrees at 7 bases. The CDR3 is made up of 15 amino acids. V gave up 2 bases and J gave up 4 bases; unmatched junction bases: 5. Germline V gene lookup returns CDR1 MDHEN and CDR2 SYDVKM. DNA for the CDR3: TGTGCCAGCAGTTTAGTGGACAGGATGAATCAGCCCCAGCATTTT. Its protein is CASSLVDRMNQPQHF. Full variable domain (missing parts from reference TRBV28 and TRBJ1-5): DVKVTQSSRYLVKRTGEKVFLECVQDMDHENMFWYRQDPGLGLRLIYFSYDVKMKEKGDIPEGYSVSREKKERFSLILESASTNQTSMYLCASSLVDRMNQPQHFGDGTRLSIL.

This clonotype was seen many times. The chain recombines TRBV9 with TRBJ2-2, with D possibly being TRBD1 or TRBD2 (5 bases each). The CDR3 is 13 amino acids. Trimming took off 2 bases at V and 6 bases at J, with 8 bases between the two ends. Germline assignment: CDR1 SGDLS and CDR2 YYNGEE. The CDR3 coding sequence is TGTGCCAGCAGCGTTGGGGGTGCCGGGGAGCTGTTTTTT. Its protein is CASSVGGAGELFF.

This rearrangement joins TRBV2 to TRBJ1-1; D perhaps matches TRBD1 (5 bases). The CDR3 length is 16 residues. Trimming shortened V by 7 bases and J by 3 bases, and 21 bases separated the two germline ends. CDR1 is SNHLY and CDR2 is FYNNEI in the germline V gene. CDR3 region: CASNQIDSAIDTEAFF. The CDR3 nucleotides are TGTGCCAGCAATCAAATCGACAGTGCAATTGACACTGAAGCTTTCTTT.

This clonotype was counted a few times. The chain employs TRBV27 and TRBJ2-7; D perhaps matches TRBD2 (6 bases). CDR1 and CDR2 (germline): MNHEY, SMNVEV (reference sequence). The V end was cut by 6 bases, the J end by 4 bases, with 19 bases between. The length of the CDR3 is 15 residues. Here the CDR3 DNA reads TGTGCCAGCAGCCAAAATTGGGACTGGCCATACGAGCAGTACTTC. Amino acids: CASSQNWDWPYEQYF.

This clonotype was found a few times. Being one base from a much bigger clone, this may be a read error. The rearrangement links TRBV27 to TRBJ1-1, with 7 bases matching TRBD1. CDR1 is MNHEY and CDR2 is SMNVEV in the germline V gene (reference sequence). The CDR3 length is 14 residues. CDR3: CSSSLRGLDTEAFF. CDR3 nucleotides: TGTTCCAGCAGTTTAAGGGGGCTTGACACTGAAGCTTTCTTT.

This clonotype was seen only a few times. V gene TRBV18 combines with J gene TRBJ2-1; TRBD2 aligns across 9 bases. This CDR3 has 15 amino acids. V shed 1 base, J shed 7 bases, and the junction held 5 bases outside the gene matches. The V gene's germline CDR1 is KGHSH and CDR2 LQKENI. The CDR3 loop reads CASSPLAGAYNEQFF. The CDR3 DNA sequence: TGTGCCAGCTCACCACTAGCGGGAGCTTATAATGAGCAGTTCTTC.

This clonotype was counted between two and nine times. This chain uses TRBV29-1 with TRBJ1-1; D not resolved. There are 14 residues in the CDR3. The V end was cut by 1 base, the J end by 7 bases, with 16 bases between. Germline-derived CDR1 and CDR2 are SQVTM and ANQGSEA. CDR3: CSVEGGVWRGEAFF. Here the CDR3 DNA reads TGCAGCGTTGAAGGTGGAGTTTGGAGAGGTGAAGCTTTCTTT.

The V and J genes are TRBV12-3 or TRBV12-4 and TRBJ1-1; D may be TRBD1 (6 bases). The length of the CDR3 is 15 residues. Trimming pared 4 bases from V and 5 bases from J, leaving 17 bases between. The CDR3 region has the DNA TGTGCCAGCAGTTCCGGGATGGGAGGGGGGACTGAAGCTTTCTTT. Residues: CASSSGMGGGTEAFF.

This clonotype has at least ten counts. The chain uses TRBV2 and TRBJ2-7, with 10 bases fitting TRBD1. Germline lookup yields CDR1 SNHLY and CDR2 FYNNEI. The CDR3 contains 14 residues. The CDR3 bases are TGTGCAGTGGGGGGACAGGGGACTTCCTACGAGCAGTACTTC. It encodes CAVGGQGTSYEQYF.

The chain recombines TRBV20-1 with TRBJ2-2; no firm D call. V lost 4 bases and J lost 2, with 11 bases in between. The CDR3 has 14 residues. Germline lookup yields CDR1 DFQATT and CDR2 SNEGSKA (reference sequence). The CDR3 reads CSATASLNTGELFF. The DNA of the CDR3 is TGCAGTGCTACCGCCAGCCTAAACACCGGGGAGCTGTTTTTT.

Ten or more counts support this clonotype. The chain uses TRBV6-5 and TRBJ2-5; 12 bases match TRBD2. The CDR3 totals 14 residues. J gave up 2 bases and V 7 bases, and 2 bases lay outside the gene matches. Germline V CDR1 and CDR2: MNHEY, SVGAGI. CDR3 coding DNA: TGTGCCAGCACACTAGCGGGGGGACAAGAGACCCAGTACTTC. This codes for CASTLAGGQETQYF.

This clonotype was detected only a few times. The chain uses TRBV6-1 and TRBJ2-2; tentatively, D is TRBD2 (5 bases). The germline V and J ends were trimmed by 0 bases and 6 bases, with 11 bases remaining between them. CDR1 and CDR2 (germline): MNHNS, SASEGT. The CDR3 has 15 residues. The CDR3 is CASSEARGFPGELFF. The CDR3 DNA reads TGTGCCAGCAGTGAAGCGCGAGGGTTTCCCGGGGAGCTGTTTTTT.

This clonotype was counted ten times or more. The J gene is TRBJ2-2, the V gene TRBV5-1; 7 bases match TRBD2. V lost 4 bases to trimming and J lost 6 bases; unmatched junction nucleotides: 6. Germline V gene sequence: CDR1 SGHRS, CDR2 YFSETQ. This CDR3 has 14 residues. CDR3 amino acids: CASSRFRGAGELFF. The DNA of the CDR3 is TGCGCCAGCAGCCGTTTTCGGGGGGCCGGGGAGCTGTTTTTT.

This chain joins TRBV2 and TRBJ1-2, with D perhaps matching TRBD1 (6 bases). V was shortened by 7 bases and J by 4 bases, with 13 bases between the two germline ends. Germline CDR1 and CDR2: SNHLY and FYNNEI. CDR3 length equals 13 residues. This CDR3 is CASKTGPAYGYTF. CDR3 nucleotide sequence: TGTGCCAGCAAGACAGGTCCAGCCTATGGCTACACCTTC. Supplemented by reference TRBV2 and TRBJ1-2, the full variable domain reads EPEVTQTPSHQVTQMGQEVILRCVPISNHLYFYWYRQILGQKVEFLVSFYNNEISEKSEIFDDQFSVERPDGSNFTLKIRSTKLEDSAMYFCASKTGPAYGYTFGSGTRLTVV.

The rearrangement joins TRBV30 to TRBJ1-2, with D maybe TRBD1 (5 bases). CDR3 length equals 12 residues. Germline V gene data show CDR1 as GTSNPN and CDR2 as SVGIG (reference sequence). V lost 4 bases and J 4 bases, leaving 10 bases between the germline ends. CDR3: CAWTEGSYGYTF. In DNA form, the CDR3 reads TGTGCCTGGACGGAGGGGAGCTATGGCTACACCTTC.

CDR3 bases: TGTGCCAGCAGCTATGGACAGTTGAACACTGAAGCTTTCTTT. It codes for CASSYGQLNTEAFF. V gene TRBV5-5 combines with J gene TRBJ1-1; possible D gene TRBD1, 6 bases. Germline lookup yields CDR1 SGHKS and CDR2 YYEKEE (reference sequence). This CDR3 comprises 14 residues. Trimming left V 3 bases short and J 0 bases short, with 9 bases between.

In its sample, this clonotype was seen many times. V gene TRBV20-1 combines with J gene TRBJ1-1; 10 bases match TRBD1. The germline V gene has CDR1 DFQATT and CDR2 SNEGSKA (reference sequence). The length of the CDR3 is 17 residues. J lost 3 bases, V lost 0 bases, and 10 bases had no gene match. The CDR3 DNA is TGCAGTGCTAGAGACCTCTTGACAGGGGGCCCCGACACTGAAGCTTTCTTT. It is translated as CSARDLLTGGPDTEAFF.

This clonotype turned up a few times. V and J are TRBV6-1 and TRBJ1-2, with 9 bases aligning to TRBD1. V dropped 1 base and J dropped 4; count of bases not matched to a gene: 4. This CDR3 spans 15 amino acids. The germline CDR1 and CDR2 sequences are MNHNS and SASEGT. The CDR3, as DNA: TGTGCCAGCAGTGAAGGGACAGGGGCGGCCTATGGCTACACCTTC. This codes for CASSEGTGAAYGYTF.

This clonotype was detected only a few times. The V and J genes are TRBV4-1 and TRBJ2-2, with D perhaps TRBD1 (6 bases). The CDR3 length is 14 residues. Germline CDR1 MGHRA, CDR2 YSYEKL. V shed 0 bases and J shed 8 bases, with 10 bases lying between them. This CDR3 is CASSQEQGIGELFF. CDR3 nucleotide sequence: TGCGCCAGCAGCCAAGAGCAGGGGATTGGGGAGCTGTTTTTT.

Only a few counts were recorded for this clonotype. This chain connects TRBV14 to TRBJ1-1; D unresolved. The germline V and J ends were trimmed by 3 bases and 0 bases, with 8 bases remaining between them. The CDR3 totals 14 residues. Per germline, CDR1 SGHDN and CDR2 FVKESK. The CDR3 region has the DNA TGTGCCAGCAGCCACTATTTAATGAACACTGAAGCTTTCTTT. Translation gives CASSHYLMNTEAFF.

The chain is built from TRBV24-1 and TRBJ2-2; 7 nucleotides agree with TRBD1. The V segment lost 3 bases and the J segment 5 bases; nucleotides outside the gene matches: 17. The V gene's germline CDR1 is KGHDR and CDR2 SFDVKD. The CDR3 covers 19 residues. The CDR3 coding sequence is TGTGCCACCAGTGATCGTGACAGGGCGGATCCCTCGTGGACCGGGGAGCTGTTTTTT. It encodes CATSDRDRADPSWTGELFF.